This TCR beta chain was obtained from a study of blood T cell repertoires in COVID-19. Across the study: Samples taken during acute and convalescent COVID-19 were collected in the United States, Italy and Spain. Sample material is recorded as cDNA or gDNA derived from T cells, B-cell-depleted T cells, or PBMCs.

Germline CDR1 SGHNT, CDR2 YYREEE (reference sequence). This CDR3 is built from 14 residues. The V segment lost 3 bases and the J segment 3 bases; nucleotides outside the gene matches: 5. Authors' data handling: Reference gene primer amplification gave nucleated cell count estimates. Profiling relied on immunoSEQ multiplex PCR, and the TCRdb table lists in-frame clones only, not all of them. V and J calls and clone size are copied from that table; D and trimming were computed from the DNA. The table shows under 75,000 clones, with around 90% occurring only once. This chain joins TRBV5-4 and TRBJ2-7, with 8 bases that match TRBD1. This sequence was found in a man in his sixties with active COVID-19. The source material was peripheral blood. Written as DNA, the CDR3 is TGTGCCAGCAGCTGGGCAGGGGGCGGCTACGAGCAGTACTTC. This translates into CASSWAGGGYEQYF.